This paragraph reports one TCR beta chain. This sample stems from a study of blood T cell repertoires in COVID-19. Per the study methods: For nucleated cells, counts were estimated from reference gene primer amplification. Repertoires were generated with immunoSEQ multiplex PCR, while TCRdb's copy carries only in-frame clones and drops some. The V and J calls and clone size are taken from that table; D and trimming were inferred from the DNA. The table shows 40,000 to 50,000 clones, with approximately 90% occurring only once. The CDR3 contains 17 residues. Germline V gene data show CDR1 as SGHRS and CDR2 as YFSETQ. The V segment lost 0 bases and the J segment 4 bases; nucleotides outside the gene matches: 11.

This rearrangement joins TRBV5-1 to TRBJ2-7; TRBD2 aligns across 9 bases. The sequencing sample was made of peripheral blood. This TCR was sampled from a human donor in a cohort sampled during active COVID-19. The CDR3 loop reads CASSLEGSGSFGYEQYF. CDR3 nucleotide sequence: TGCGCCAGCAGCTTGGAGGGTAGCGGGAGCTTTGGGTACGAGCAGTACTTC.